This is a list of T cell receptor beta chains from one sample in a study of OX40 agonist ivuxolimab in advanced cancers. Profiled with immunoSEQ multiplex PCR; TCRdb holds only in-frame clones, not every one. The data contain some 10,000 clones, 88% of them singletons. The sequences come from CD4+ or CD8+ T cells sorted from blood, collected in a trial of the OX40 agonist ivuxolimab. Receptors originate from an adult with an advanced solid tumor such as melanoma, head and neck, liver or kidney cancer. CDR3s include the opening cysteine and the closing phenylalanine or tryptophan. D genes are given only for firm matches. Expanded clones are given a class, and other clones once, few, many or no size at all.

size,J,D,V,CDR3,DNA
-,TRBJ2-2,-,TRBV27,CASSLRGGSGELFF,TGTGCCAGCAGTTTAAGGGGGGGGAGCGGGGAGCTGTTTTTT
-,TRBJ2-5,TRBD1,TRBV5-6,CASSAWTGGQETQYF,TGTGCCAGCAGCGCCTGGACAGGGGGTCAAGAGACCCAGTACTTC
-,TRBJ2-3,-,TRBV11-2,CASSLGDYHSGDTQYF,TGTGCCAGCAGCTTAGGAGACTACCACTCGGGGGATACGCAGTATTTT
-,TRBJ2-1,TRBD2,TRBV7-9,CASMLAGMYEQFF,TGTGCCAGCATGCTAGCGGGAATGTATGAGCAGTTCTTC
-,TRBJ2-1,-,TRBV28,CASSPLADSYNEQFF,TGTGCCAGCAGTCCTCTAGCTGATTCCTACAATGAGCAGTTCTTC
-,TRBJ2-3,-,TRBV4-3,CASSQDHSRGNGDTQYF,TGCGCCAGCAGCCAAGATCATAGCAGGGGAAACGGAGATACGCAGTATTTT
-,TRBJ1-5,-,TRBV7-9,CASSLGSEVQPQHF,TGTGCCAGCAGCTTAGGGTCAGAGGTCCAGCCCCAGCATTTT
-,TRBJ1-2,-,TRBV7-9,CASSSPWDAGGYYGYTF,TGTGCCAGCAGCTCCCCCTGGGACGCGGGGGGTTACTATGGCTACACCTTC
-,TRBJ2-7,-,TRBV2,CASSEQGGVYF,TGTGCCAGCAGTGAACAGGGCGGGGTGTACTTC
-,TRBJ2-7,TRBD2,TRBV7-2,CASSPPGGGSSYEQYF,TGTGCCAGCAGCCCACCAGGCGGGGGGAGCTCCTACGAGCAGTACTTC
-,TRBJ1-4,-,TRBV5-6,CASSLKGDEKLFF,TGTGCCAGCAGCTTAAAGGGTGATGAAAAACTGTTTTTT
few,TRBJ2-3,-,TRBV27,CASSLSRVRADTQYF,TGTGCCAGCAGTTTATCTCGGGTCCGCGCAGATACGCAGTATTTT